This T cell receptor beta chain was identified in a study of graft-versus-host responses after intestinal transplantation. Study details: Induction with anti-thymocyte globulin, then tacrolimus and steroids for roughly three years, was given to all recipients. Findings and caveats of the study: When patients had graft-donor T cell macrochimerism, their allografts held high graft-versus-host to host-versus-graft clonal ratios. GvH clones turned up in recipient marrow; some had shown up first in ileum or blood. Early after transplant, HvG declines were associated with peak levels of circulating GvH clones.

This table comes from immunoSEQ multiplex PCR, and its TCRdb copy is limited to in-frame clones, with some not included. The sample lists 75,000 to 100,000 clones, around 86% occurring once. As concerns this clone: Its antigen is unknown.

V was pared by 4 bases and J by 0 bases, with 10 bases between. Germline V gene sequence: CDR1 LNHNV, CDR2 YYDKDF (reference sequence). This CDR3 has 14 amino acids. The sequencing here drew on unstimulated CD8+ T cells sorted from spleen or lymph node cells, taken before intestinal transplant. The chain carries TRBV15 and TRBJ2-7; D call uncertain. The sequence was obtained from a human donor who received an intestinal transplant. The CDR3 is CATSIGRGSYEQYF. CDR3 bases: TGTGCCACCAGCATAGGTCGCGGCTCCTACGAGCAGTACTTC.